The next 4 T cell receptor beta chains were all read from a single sample in a study of molecular identifiers for immune sequencing clone quantification. TCRdb passed the PCR reads through MiXCR, listing each CDR3 protein once. The table lists a few hundred thousand distinct CDR3 sequences, around 23% of them singletons. The specimen sequenced was naive CD8+ T cells from blood, with Jurkat cell RNA spiked in. Subset of the sample: FACS-sorted CD8+CD4-CCR7+CD45RA+ naive T cells. Source of these receptors: a human donor in good health. Some libraries in this study had Jurkat cell RNA spiked in.

This clonotype occurred many times. This rearrangement joins TRBV12-3 or TRBV12-4 to TRBJ1-1; no clear D. The ends were cut back, 7 bases at V and 6 bases at J, with 15 bases in the middle. The CDR3 length is 13 residues. CDR3 sequence (DNA): TGTGCCAGCATACGGACTCGTGGCGCTGAAGCTTTCTTT. This translates into CASIRTRGAEAFF.

V gene TRBV12-3 or TRBV12-4 combines with J gene TRBJ2-5; D is unresolved. This CDR3 comprises 14 residues. V was cut by 2 bases and J by 2 bases, with 9 bases left in between. The CDR3 is CASSLKASQETQYF. The CDR3 DNA follows: TGTGCCAGCAGTTTAAAGGCTAGTCAAGAGACCCAGTACTTC.

This clonotype was counted between two and nine times. The rearrangement joins TRBV12-5 to TRBJ2-1, with TRBD2 identical over 10 bases. Unmatched junction bases numbered 9, after V lost 1 base and J lost 9 bases. Germline V gene data show CDR1 as LGHNT and CDR2 as FRNRAP. The CDR3 runs to 16 residues. CDR3 loop: CASGLDPGLALVEQFF. The CDR3 DNA follows: TGTGCTAGTGGTTTGGACCCGGGACTAGCGTTGGTTGAGCAGTTCTTC.

This clonotype was seen ten or more times. This chain uses TRBV13 with TRBJ1-1; the D is unclear. Germline assignment: CDR1 PRHDT and CDR2 FYEKMQ (reference sequence). There are 12 residues in the CDR3. V was cut by 5 bases and J by 1 base, with 5 bases left in between. The chain's CDR3 is CASSITNTEAFF. The CDR3 nucleotides are TGTGCCAGCAGCATCACGAACACTGAAGCTTTCTTT.